This TCR beta chain was identified during a study of post-analysis software for immune sequencing data. Overall study findings and caveats: Roughly five TRBV segments appeared more often in patients than in controls, and TRBV5-6, TRBV5-1 and TRBV20-1 were among these.

Between the trimmed V and J ends, which lost 1 base and 2 bases, there was a span of 9 bases. The CDR3 spans 14 residues. Germline-derived CDR1 and CDR2 are SGDLS and YYNGEE. This clonotype occurred once. Its specificity is not known. Carried by the TCR beta cDNA libraries were unique molecular identifiers. TCRdb ran MiXCR on the PCR reads and lists one entry per CDR3 protein. The data show roughly 870,000 distinct CDR3 sequences, roughly half seen once. Sample: blood. This TCR was sampled from a girl aged 10 to 17 with multiple sclerosis. V is TRBV9 and J is TRBJ2-5; tentative D call: TRBD1 (5 bases). CDR3 DNA: TGTGCCAGCAGCGTAAGGGGAAGTCAAGAGACCCAGTACTTC. Translating gives CASSVRGSQETQYF.